Listed here are 13 T cell receptor beta chains from one sample, sequenced in a study of shared clonotypes between healthy human individuals. TCRdb's table, derived via immunoSEQ multiplex PCR, lists solely in-frame clones and lacks some. The sample contains nearly 750,000 clones, 55% to 80% of which appear only once. The sequencing sample was made of memory CD4+ T cells sorted from blood. The subset: CD45RA-negative fraction. These receptors were obtained from a woman in her 30s in good health.

The chain couples TRBV5-1 to TRBJ1-5, with a tentative D call TRBD1 (5 bases). This CDR3 spans 17 amino acids. V lost 0 bases to trimming and J lost 4 bases, with 17 bases between them. Germline CDR1 reads SGHRS; CDR2 reads YFSETQ. The CDR3 nucleotides read TGCGCCAGCAGCTTGGCCCCAGGCGCCGGGGGGAATCAGCCCCAGCATTTT. The encoded protein is CASSLAPGAGGNQPQHF.

The rearrangement links TRBV7-9 to TRBJ2-3, with D maybe TRBD1 (6 bases). Germline CDR1 and CDR2: SEHNR and FQNEAQ (reference sequence). Trimming took off 5 bases at V and 11 bases at J, with 11 bases between the two ends. This CDR3 contains 11 residues. This chain's CDR3 is CASSLDRVQYF. Written as DNA, the CDR3 is TGTGCCAGCAGCCTGGACAGAGTGCAGTATTTT.

V usage is TRBV19 and J usage is TRBJ2-7, with TRBD1 matching over 8 bases. CDR1 and CDR2 (germline): LNHDA, SQIVND (reference sequence). The CDR3 is 15 amino acids. The V segment lost 5 bases and the J segment 5 bases; nucleotides outside the gene matches: 11. The CDR3, as DNA: TGTGCCAGTAGTTTTACCGGGACAGGTCTACACGAGCAGTACTTC. As protein: CASSFTGTGLHEQYF.

Only one count was recorded for this clone. CDR3 protein: CASTPRLGVSGANVLTF. The CDR3 DNA reads as TGTGCCAGCACACCCAGGCTGGGGGTTTCGGGGGCCAACGTCCTGACTTTC. This chain links TRBV28 with TRBJ2-6; TRBD1 or TRBD2 may be the D gene (5 bases each). Germline V gene sequence: CDR1 MDHEN, CDR2 SYDVKM. This CDR3 is built from 17 residues. V gave up 7 bases and J gave up 4 bases, with 20 bases separating them.

This clone appeared once. The V call is TRBV10-3, the J call TRBJ2-7; the D is unclear. The germline CDR1 and CDR2 sequences are ENHRY and SYGVKD. The V end was cut by 10 bases, the J end by 3 bases, with 19 bases between. The CDR3 contains 14 residues. The CDR3 DNA sequence: TGTGCCAGCAAAGTAGGGCAGGCTGTCTACGAGCAGTACTTC. The encoded protein is CASKVGQAVYEQYF.

The chain carries TRBV4-2 and TRBJ2-2; 7 bases map to TRBD2. Germline V CDR1 and CDR2: LGHNA, YNFKEQ. This CDR3 has 17 amino acids. The ends lost 0 bases at V and 2 bases at J; junction bases unmatched: 6. The CDR3 loop reads CASSQEVPAGNTGELFF. DNA of the CDR3: TGTGCCAGCAGCCAAGAGGTCCCAGCGGGAAACACCGGGGAGCTGTTTTTT.

The chain uses TRBV14 and TRBJ2-7; a weak D match, TRBD2 (6 bases). The CDR3 extends over 16 amino acids. Per germline, CDR1 SGHDN and CDR2 FVKESK. Between the trimmed V and J ends, which lost 0 bases and 6 bases, there was a span of 18 bases. CDR3 sequence reads: CASSQEFAGPKSEQYF. The DNA for the CDR3 is TGTGCCAGCAGCCAAGAGTTTGCGGGGCCCAAAAGCGAGCAGTACTTC.

About this clone itself: This CDR3 is also generated by other DNA sequences in the sample. The rearrangement joins TRBV18 to TRBJ2-3; 7 positions match TRBD2. Germline V CDR1 and CDR2: KGHSH, LQKENI. Trimming removed 3 bases from V and 6 bases from J; junction bases left unmatched: 0. The CDR3 contains 12 residues. The CDR3 here is CASSPGGDTQYF. CDR3 in DNA: TGTGCCAGCTCACCCGGGGGGGATACGCAGTATTTT.

Comments on this clone: Other DNA sequences of this sample code for an identical CDR3. The rearrangement links TRBV27 to TRBJ2-3; 7 bases match TRBD1. The germline V gene has CDR1 MNHEY and CDR2 SMNVEV (reference sequence). This CDR3 comprises 15 residues. After removal of 5 bases from V and 1 base from J, the junction contained 6 bases not matched to a gene. This chain's CDR3 is CASSTRDRGTDTQYF. The DNA for the CDR3 is TGTGCCAGCAGTACCAGGGACAGAGGCACAGATACGCAGTATTTT.

On this clone: This could be a read error, since a much larger clone is one nucleotide away. This sample also contains other DNA sequences that code for the same CDR3. The chain is built from TRBV5-1 and TRBJ2-1; 8 nucleotides align to TRBD2. Per germline, CDR1 SGHRS and CDR2 YFSETQ. This CDR3 has 15 residues. After removal of 2 bases from V and 3 bases from J, the junction contained 4 bases not matched to a gene. CDR3 region: CASSLASGSYNEQFF. CDR3 sequence (DNA): TGCGCCAGCAGCTTAGCCAGCGGGAGCTACAATGAGCAGTTCTTC.

The chain has TRBV11-1 and TRBJ2-7; TRBD2 agrees at 10 bases. This CDR3 region has 15 residues. Germline CDR1 SGHAT, CDR2 FQDESV (reference sequence). V was pared by 0 bases and J by 4 bases, with 3 bases of the junction left unmatched. In nucleotides, the CDR3 is TGTGCCAGCAGCTTAGCGGCTAGCGGGAGATACGAGCAGTACTTC. This translates into CASSLAASGRYEQYF. Using reference TRBV11-1 and TRBJ2-7 for the parts outside the CDR3, the full variable domain is EAEVAQSPRYKITEKSQAVAFWCDPISGHATLYWYRQILGQGPELLVQFQDESVVDDSQLPKDRFSAERLKGVDSTLKIQPAELGDSAMYLCASSLAASGRYEQYFGPGTRLTVT.

This clone is a singleton in its sample. The chain is built from TRBV30 and TRBJ2-7; 7 bases align to TRBD2. This CDR3 is built from 14 residues. The ends lost 3 bases at V and 2 bases at J; junction bases unmatched: 7. Germline CDR1 GTSNPN, CDR2 SVGIG (reference sequence). The CDR3 nucleotides read TGTGCCTGGAGCTTAACTAGCGAAGCCTACGAGCAGTACTTC. Translating gives CAWSLTSEAYEQYF.

The chain recombines TRBV14 with TRBJ2-1; D unresolved. Germline values: CDR1 SGHDN, CDR2 FVKESK. The V and J ends lost 0 bases and 7 bases respectively, with 13 bases between them. The CDR3 is made up of 15 amino acids. The CDR3 protein is CASSQDNGVWNEQFF. CDR3 bases: TGTGCCAGCAGCCAAGATAACGGCGTTTGGAATGAGCAGTTCTTC.